The rows below give T cell receptor beta chains drawn from one sample of a study of OX40 agonist ivuxolimab in advanced cancers. The assay was immunoSEQ multiplex PCR, and TCRdb's table has in-frame clones only and misses some. Found here are 8,500 to 14,000 clones, roughly 82% of them singletons; the top ten hold 10%. Here the sequenced sample was CD4+ or CD8+ T cells sorted from blood, taken in a trial of the OX40 agonist ivuxolimab. The receptors stem from an adult with an advanced solid tumor such as melanoma, head and neck, liver or kidney cancer. The CDR3 runs from the conserved cysteine through the conserved F or W. The D gene is left open where the match is weak. Only part of the rows carry a size: once, few, many, or a class if the clone is expanded.

clone size: few
J gene: TRBJ1-2
CDR3 length: 12
V gene: TRBV25-1
D gene: .
CDR3 DNA: TGTGCCACCTACGTTAGGGGGGTTGGCTACACCTTC
CDR3 protein: CATYVRGVGYTF

clone size: few
J gene: TRBJ1-1
CDR3 length: 12
V gene: TRBV25-1
D gene: .
CDR3 DNA: TGTGCCAGCAGTGATCCGGGGACTGAAGCTTTCTTT
CDR3 protein: CASSDPGTEAFF

clone size: .
J gene: TRBJ1-4
CDR3 length: 16
V gene: TRBV4-3
D gene: TRBD1
CDR3 DNA: TGCGCCAGCAGCCGGGCCGGGGACAGCAATAATGAAAAACTGTTTTTT
CDR3 protein: CASSRAGDSNNEKLFF

clone size: .
J gene: TRBJ2-1
CDR3 length: 16
V gene: TRBV4-1
D gene: TRBD2
CDR3 DNA: TGCGCCAGCAGCCAAGTGGGAGCGGGAGGTTACAATGAGCAGTTCTTC
CDR3 protein: CASSQVGAGGYNEQFF

clone size: .
J gene: TRBJ2-7
CDR3 length: 15
V gene: TRBV11-3
D gene: TRBD1
CDR3 DNA: TGTGCCAGCAGCATAACCGGGACAGGGTCCTACGAGCAGTACTTC
CDR3 protein: CASSITGTGSYEQYF

clone size: .
J gene: TRBJ2-1
CDR3 length: 13
V gene: TRBV6-5
D gene: .
CDR3 DNA: TGTGCCAGCAGTTACTCAAGATACAATGAGCAGTTCTTC
CDR3 protein: CASSYSRYNEQFF

clone size: medium-sized
J gene: TRBJ2-7
CDR3 length: 15
V gene: TRBV27
D gene: .
CDR3 DNA: TGTGCCAGCAGTAGAAGACAACCGAGCTCCTACGAGCAGTACTTC
CDR3 protein: CASSRRQPSSYEQYF

clone size: .
J gene: TRBJ2-5
CDR3 length: 11
V gene: TRBV6-5
D gene: .
CDR3 DNA: TGTGCCAGCAGTTACTCGGAGACCCAGTACTTC
CDR3 protein: CASSYSETQYF

clone size: large
J gene: TRBJ2-6
CDR3 length: 16
V gene: TRBV9
D gene: .
CDR3 DNA: TGTGCCAGCAGCGATTATACAGGGAATGGGGCCAACGTCCTGACTTTC
CDR3 protein: CASSDYTGNGANVLTF

clone size: .
J gene: TRBJ2-3
CDR3 length: 15
V gene: TRBV28
D gene: TRBD2
CDR3 DNA: TGTGCCAGCAGTATAGCGGGAGAACGCCCAGATACGCAGTATTTT
CDR3 protein: CASSIAGERPDTQYF

clone size: few
J gene: TRBJ1-2
CDR3 length: 11
V gene: TRBV15
D gene: .
CDR3 DNA: TGTGCCACCAGCAGCGAGTGGGGCTACACCTTC
CDR3 protein: CATSSEWGYTF

clone size: .
J gene: TRBJ2-1
CDR3 length: 14
V gene: TRBV15
D gene: .
CDR3 DNA: TGTGCCACCAGCAGAGATTGGTCCTACAATGAGCAGTTCTTC
CDR3 protein: CATSRDWSYNEQFF

clone size: .
J gene: TRBJ1-2
CDR3 length: 14
V gene: TRBV4-1
D gene: TRBD1
CDR3 DNA: TGCGCCAGCAGCCAAGCCAGGGGGGACTATGGCTACACCTTC
CDR3 protein: CASSQARGDYGYTF

clone size: .
J gene: TRBJ2-5
CDR3 length: 13
V gene: TRBV4-1
D gene: .
CDR3 DNA: TGCGCCAGCAGCCCACAGGTCCAAGAGACCCAGTACTTC
CDR3 protein: CASSPQVQETQYF

clone size: once
J gene: TRBJ2-7
CDR3 length: 14
V gene: TRBV5-1
D gene: .
CDR3 DNA: TGCGCCAGTTCCCCGGGGCGGGGCTCCTACGAGCAGTGCTTC
CDR3 protein: CASSPGRGSYEQCF

clone size: .
J gene: TRBJ2-7
CDR3 length: 15
V gene: TRBV7-9
D gene: TRBD1
CDR3 DNA: TGTGCCAGCAGCCTGGGGACAGGGGGCACCTACGAGCAGTACTTC
CDR3 protein: CASSLGTGGTYEQYF

clone size: once
J gene: TRBJ2-2
CDR3 length: 16
V gene: TRBV9
D gene: TRBD2
CDR3 DNA: TGTGCCAGCAGCGAGAGCAGCGGGACGAACACCGGGGAGCTGTTTTTT
CDR3 protein: CASSESSGTNTGELFF

clone size: .
J gene: TRBJ2-7
CDR3 length: 14
V gene: TRBV5-5
D gene: .
CDR3 DNA: TGTGCCAGCAGAGTGGGGGTGGGTGCTTATGAGCAGTACTTC
CDR3 protein: CASRVGVGAYEQYF

clone size: .
J gene: TRBJ2-7
CDR3 length: 17
V gene: TRBV5-4
D gene: TRBD1
CDR3 DNA: TGTGCCAGCAGCCATGTCTCGACAGGGAGAAACTTCTACGAGCAGTACTTC
CDR3 protein: CASSHVSTGRNFYEQYF

clone size: once
J gene: TRBJ2-2
CDR3 length: 16
V gene: TRBV7-9
D gene: .
CDR3 DNA: TGTGCCAGCAGCTTCCCCGGGAGATTAAGCACCGGGGAGCTGTTTTTT
CDR3 protein: CASSFPGRLSTGELFF

clone size: .
J gene: TRBJ2-2
CDR3 length: 12
V gene: TRBV6-4
D gene: .
CDR3 DNA: TGTGCCAGCAGTGACCCCCCCGGGGAGCTGTTTTTT
CDR3 protein: CASSDPPGELFF

clone size: few
J gene: TRBJ1-1
CDR3 length: 13
V gene: TRBV7-2
D gene: .
CDR3 DNA: TGTGCCAGCAGCTTAGATTCGAACACTGAAGCTTTCTTT
CDR3 protein: CASSLDSNTEAFF

clone size: few
J gene: TRBJ2-7
CDR3 length: 16
V gene: TRBV7-9
D gene: TRBD2
CDR3 DNA: TGTGCCAGCAGCTTAAGGGTAGGGACTAGGGTCTACGAGCAGTACTTC
CDR3 protein: CASSLRVGTRVYEQYF

clone size: medium-sized
J gene: TRBJ2-2
CDR3 length: 14
V gene: TRBV11-3
D gene: .
CDR3 DNA: TGTGCCAGCAGCCCGCGGGGTTACACCGGGGAGCTGTTTTTT
CDR3 protein: CASSPRGYTGELFF

clone size: .
J gene: TRBJ1-1
CDR3 length: 14
V gene: TRBV7-6
D gene: .
CDR3 DNA: TGTGCCAGCAGCTGGCAGACAGGCGCCACTGAAGCTTTCTTT
CDR3 protein: CASSWQTGATEAFF

clone size: .
J gene: TRBJ2-2
CDR3 length: 13
V gene: TRBV11-3
D gene: .
CDR3 DNA: TGTGCCAGCAGCTTAGACTTCGCCGGGGAGCTGTTTTTT
CDR3 protein: CASSLDFAGELFF

clone size: .
J gene: TRBJ1-5
CDR3 length: 15
V gene: TRBV4-3
D gene: .
CDR3 DNA: TGCGCCAGCAGCCTATGGTGGGGAGGAAATCAGCCCCAGCATTTT
CDR3 protein: CASSLWWGGNQPQHF